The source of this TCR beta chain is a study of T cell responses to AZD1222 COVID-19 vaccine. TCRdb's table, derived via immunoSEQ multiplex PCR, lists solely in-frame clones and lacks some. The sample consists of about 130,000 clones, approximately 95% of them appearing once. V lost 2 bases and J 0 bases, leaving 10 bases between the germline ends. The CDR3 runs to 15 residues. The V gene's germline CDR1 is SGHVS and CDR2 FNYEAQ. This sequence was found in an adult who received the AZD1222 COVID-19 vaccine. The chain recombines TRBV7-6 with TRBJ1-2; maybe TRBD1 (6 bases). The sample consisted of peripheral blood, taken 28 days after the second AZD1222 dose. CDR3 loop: CASSLIAGANYGYTF. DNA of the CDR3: TGTGCCAGCAGCTTAATTGCAGGGGCTAACTATGGCTACACCTTC.